This paragraph covers one T cell receptor (beta chain) sequence. Antigen: not known. The CDR3 covers 17 residues. The V and J ends lost 3 bases and 9 bases, in that order; junction bases with no gene match: 14. The germline V gene has CDR1 SGDLS and CDR2 YYNGEE. This specimen belongs to a study of T cell repertoires in cytomegalovirus infection. Study information: Carrying CMV and the relevant HLA type showed in public TCR beta signatures.

MiXCR, run by TCRdb on the reads, gives a single entry per CDR3 protein. The data show about 890,000 distinct CDR3 sequences, approximately 32% seen once. Notes on the study in general: HLA-C-restricted TCR beta clonotypes specific for CMV led the ex vivo response.

The chain uses TRBV9 and TRBJ1-6, with 8 bases lining up with TRBD1. This receptor was taken from a human donor in good health (CMV status not recorded). Some clones in this sample may be carry-over from other donors' samples. The sample consisted of cultured CD8+ T cells from PBMCs, taken from culture after CMV antigen stimulation. The CDR3 loop is CASSAEPTGVLGSPLHF. DNA for the CDR3: TGTGCCAGCAGCGCCGAACCGACAGGGGTGTTGGGTTCACCCCTCCACTTT.